This note documents a single T cell receptor beta chain sequence. These data are taken from a study of post-analysis software for immune sequencing data. Unique molecular identifiers tagged the TCR beta cDNA libraries. MiXCR was run by TCRdb on the PCR reads, yielding one entry per CDR3 protein. The top ten hold under 30% of the sample, which has some 160,000 distinct CDR3 sequences, roughly 35% seen once. This receptor was taken from a girl aged 5-17 years with multiple sclerosis. The material sequenced was blood, taken after autologous hematopoietic stem cell transplantation.

CDR3 sequence reads: CASSKGAIGNTIYF. The CDR3 nucleotides are TGTGCCAGTAGTAAAGGGGCCATAGGAAACACCATATATTTT. J is TRBJ1-3 and V is TRBV19; a weak D match, TRBD1 (5 bases). Between the trimmed V and J ends, which lost 4 bases and 4 bases, there was a span of 11 bases. The length of the CDR3 is 14 residues. From germline, CDR1 is LNHDA and CDR2 SQIVND (reference sequence).